These 30 T cell receptor beta chains share one sample of origin, sequenced in a study of metastatic and nonmetastatic thyroid tumors. TCRdb reprocessed the PCR reads via MiXCR. The sample carries over 30,000 clones, approximately 7% recorded once. There were no patients who had received any treatment before thyroid surgery. Sequencing used blood. The receptors derive from a female donor with papillary thyroid cancer or a benign thyroid nodule (not recorded which). Some clones in this sample may be carry-over from other donors' samples.

This clone has ten or more counts. The rearrangement links TRBV6-1 to TRBJ2-1, with 8 bases matching TRBD2. J gave up 8 bases and V 0 bases, and 9 bases lay outside the gene matches. The germline CDR1 and CDR2 sequences are MNHNS and SASEGT. The CDR3 covers 16 residues. The CDR3 loop is CASSEAASGSFHEQFF. The CDR3 coding sequence is TGTGCCAGCAGTGAAGCGGCCAGCGGGAGTTTCCATGAGCAGTTCTTC.

This clone was recorded at least ten times. The V gene is TRBV12-3 or TRBV12-4, the J gene TRBJ2-6; D call uncertain. The CDR3 loop spans 12 amino acids. V lost 9 bases and J lost 0, with 3 bases in between. The CDR3 region has the DNA TGTGCCAGTGCCTCTGGGGCCAACGTCCTGACTTTC. This encodes CASASGANVLTF.

This clone was seen more than once but under ten times. This may come from a read error, since a much larger clone is one base off. Within the sample, other DNA sequences also encode this same CDR3. The genes are TRBV5-5 and TRBJ1-3; D is undetermined. The CDR3 runs to 16 residues. Germline-derived CDR1 and CDR2 are SGHKS and YYEKEE (reference sequence). Trimming took 0 bases from V and 0 from J, leaving 10 bases between them. The CDR3 spells CASSLEAIDSGNTIYF. The CDR3 nucleotides are TGTGCCAGCAGCTTGGAGGCCATTGACTCTGGAAACACCATATATTTT.

This clone was recorded at least ten times. The chain is built from TRBV2 and TRBJ2-7, with D unclear. This CDR3 region has 12 residues. Per germline, CDR1 SNHLY and CDR2 FYNNEI. The V end lost 2 bases, the J end lost 3 bases, and 5 bases lay between the germline ends. The CDR3 region has the DNA TGTGCCAGCAGTGAAAACAGCTACGAGCAGTACTTC. Translated, it gives CASSENSYEQYF.

This clone was observed once. The V and J genes are TRBV11-2 and TRBJ2-2; unclear D gene. The CDR3 has 15 residues. Germline CDR1 is SGHAT and CDR2 is FQNNGV. V lost 5 bases, J lost 5 bases, and 15 bases lay in between. CDR3 nucleotide sequence: TGTGCCAGCAGCGTCAGGACCAGTGGGACCGGGGAGCTGTTTTTT. Its protein product is CASSVRTSGTGELFF.

In its sample, this clone was seen many times. This chain joins TRBV14 and TRBJ2-7, with D tentatively TRBD1 (6 bases). V was clipped by 4 bases and J by 6 bases, with 16 bases between them. Germline V gene data show CDR1 as SGHDN and CDR2 as FVKESK. The CDR3 length is 14 residues. The chain's CDR3 is CASSLTGYRGEQYF. The DNA for the CDR3 is TGTGCCAGCAGCCTCACAGGGTATCGCGGCGAGCAGTACTTC.

This clone was detected ten times or more. This rearrangement joins TRBV12-3 or TRBV12-4 to TRBJ2-3; 9 bases map to TRBD2. The CDR3 has 16 residues. The junction had 7 bases not matched to a gene; V was cut back by 6 bases and J by 0 bases. The CDR3 loop reads CASRPPGLASTDTQYF. The CDR3 DNA follows: TGTGCCAGCAGACCTCCGGGACTAGCAAGCACAGATACGCAGTATTTT.

This clone was seen many times. This chain joins TRBV12-3 or TRBV12-4 and TRBJ1-1, with 7 bases lining up with TRBD1. The CDR3 runs to 14 residues. V was clipped by 2 bases and J by 8 bases; unmatched bases: 8. The CDR3 protein is CASSLSVGGAEAFF. CDR3 DNA: TGTGCCAGCAGTTTATCGGTAGGGGGCGCGGAAGCTTTCTTT.

This clone was seen many times. This chain uses TRBV6-1 with TRBJ2-5; 9 positions match TRBD1. The V and J ends lost 6 bases and 4 bases, in that order; junction bases with no gene match: 3. Germline V gene data show CDR1 as MNHNS and CDR2 as SASEGT. The CDR3 totals 13 residues. The CDR3 nucleotides are TGTGCCAGCAGACAGGGGGCCGGAGAGACCCAGTACTTC. This gives the protein CASRQGAGETQYF.

This clone was recorded many times. This chain links TRBV3-1 with TRBJ2-7; 12 bases agree with TRBD1. Looked up from germline, CDR1 is LGHDT and CDR2 is YNNKEL (reference sequence). The CDR3 runs to 15 residues. The trim removed 4 bases at V and 5 bases at J, leaving 6 bases unmatched. The CDR3 reads CASSPPGQGANEQYF. The CDR3 DNA follows: TGTGCCAGCAGCCCCCCGGGACAGGGGGCTAACGAGCAGTACTTC.

This clone appeared many times. V gene TRBV7-2 combines with J gene TRBJ1-1; D gene unclear. Germline CDR1 and CDR2: SGHTA and FQGNSA. The germline V and J ends were trimmed by 6 bases and 3 bases, with 11 bases remaining between them. The CDR3 totals 13 residues. The CDR3 DNA sequence: TGTGCCAGCAGGAGGCGACAAGACACTGAAGCTTTCTTT. Its translation is CASRRRQDTEAFF.

In its sample, this clone was seen many times. The chain joins TRBV6-2 or TRBV6-3 to TRBJ2-3; the D call may be TRBD1 or TRBD2 (5 bases each). The CDR3 covers 12 residues. The germline CDR1 and CDR2 sequences are MNHEY and SVGEGT. V lost 2 bases, J lost 9 bases, and 9 bases lay in between. CDR3 loop: CASSYPGATQYF. CDR3 coding DNA: TGTGCCAGCAGTTACCCCGGGGCGACGCAGTATTTT.

This clone was seen ten or more times. This chain uses TRBV20-1 with TRBJ1-5; no clear D. CDR1 and CDR2 (germline): DFQATT, SNEGSKA (reference sequence). This CDR3 comprises 16 residues. V dropped 0 bases and J dropped 0 bases, with 12 bases sitting between them. The CDR3 DNA sequence: TGCAGTGCTAGAGAGGGAGGAGGGTTTAGCAATCAGCCCCAGCATTTT. Residues: CSAREGGGFSNQPQHF.

This clone showed up many times. This same CDR3 is encoded by further DNA sequences in the sample. V usage is TRBV11-2 and J usage is TRBJ2-1, with D unresolved. Germline values: CDR1 SGHAT, CDR2 FQNNGV. CDR3 length: 14 residues. Trimming removed 1 base from V and 7 bases from J, with 11 bases in between. The CDR3 DNA sequence: TGTGCCAGCAGCTTAGTCTCGGACCGGAATGAGCAGTTCTTC. It codes for CASSLVSDRNEQFF.

This clone was counted at least ten times. The chain combines TRBV19 with TRBJ1-6; 8 nucleotides agree with TRBD1. This CDR3 spans 17 amino acids. The V segment lost 5 bases and the J segment 0 bases; nucleotides outside the gene matches: 6. Germline V lookup: CDR1 LNHDA, CDR2 SQIVND (reference sequence). This CDR3 is CASSSRDRSSYNSPLHF. As DNA, the CDR3 is TGTGCCAGTAGTTCCCGGGACAGGAGCTCCTATAATTCACCCCTCCACTTT.

This clone was observed many times. This CDR3 is also generated by other DNA sequences in the sample. The genes are TRBV6-1 and TRBJ2-5; D possibly corresponds to TRBD2 (7 bases). Germline loops: CDR1 MNHNS, CDR2 SASEGT. The CDR3 sequence is 14 residues long. The V end was cut by 8 bases, the J end by 7 bases, with 20 bases between. CDR3 amino acids: CASRIRGGGGTQYF. CDR3 nucleotides: TGTGCCAGCCGGATTCGAGGGGGGGGGGGGACCCAGTACTTC.

DNA for the CDR3: TGTGCCAGCAGCTCCGATTCTGTCGGCACAGATACGCAGTATTTT. Amino acids: CASSSDSVGTDTQYF. The chain carries TRBV7-3 and TRBJ2-3; D uncertain. V lost 4 bases and J 1 base, leaving 12 bases between the germline ends. This CDR3 region has 15 residues. CDR1 and CDR2 (germline): SGHTA, FQGTGA.

This clone was seen repeatedly, ten times or more. The rearrangement links TRBV28 to TRBJ1-5, with D unclear. The CDR3 covers 14 residues. The V and J ends lost 2 bases and 6 bases respectively, with 11 bases between them. From germline, CDR1 is MDHEN and CDR2 SYDVKM. For the CDR3, the DNA is TGTGCCAGCAGTTTAGTCACCGATAGTCAGCCCCAGCATTTT. Amino acid sequence: CASSLVTDSQPQHF.

This clone has at least ten counts. The V and J genes are TRBV20-1 and TRBJ2-7, with D perhaps matching TRBD1 (6 bases). Germline V CDR1 and CDR2: DFQATT, SNEGSKA (reference sequence). The CDR3 runs to 14 residues. Trimming took off 1 base at V and 3 bases at J, with 13 bases between the two ends. CDR3 sequence: CSARGWGRNYEQYF. The DNA for the CDR3 is TGCAGTGCTAGAGGATGGGGGCGGAACTACGAGCAGTACTTC.

This clone appeared many times. The sample holds other DNA sequences that translate to the same CDR3. The chain has TRBV6-1 and TRBJ2-5; 13 bases agree with TRBD2. Germline trimming cut 6 bases from V and 3 bases from J; bases unmatched to any gene: 7. The germline V gene has CDR1 MNHNS and CDR2 SASEGT. This CDR3 is 16 amino acids long. The CDR3 bases are TGTGCCAGCAGCCTCCGGACTAGCGGGGGCAAAGAGACCCAGTACTTC. Translated: CASSLRTSGGKETQYF.

Ten or more counts support this clone. The gene calls are TRBV28 and TRBJ2-1; TRBD2 matches 8 bases. V gave up 4 bases and J gave up 3 bases; unmatched junction bases: 2. Looked up from germline, CDR1 is MDHEN and CDR2 is SYDVKM. CDR3 length equals 14 residues. The CDR3 DNA is TGTGCCAGCAGTTCCCTAGCGGGCTACAATGAGCAGTTCTTC. This gives the protein CASSSLAGYNEQFF.

In this sample, this clone turned up many times. The sample carries other DNA sequences with the same CDR3. The chain employs TRBV5-1 and TRBJ1-2; TRBD1 matches at 7 bases. The CDR3 runs 16 residues. Germline assignment: CDR1 SGHRS and CDR2 YFSETQ. After removal of 0 bases from V and 8 bases from J, the junction contained 13 bases not matched to a gene. The chain's CDR3 is CASSLDGTDIVGGYTF. CDR3 coding DNA: TGCGCCAGCAGCTTGGATGGGACAGACATTGTCGGGGGCTACACCTTC.

This clone was found many times. The V gene is TRBV18, the J gene TRBJ2-2; TRBD1 aligns across 7 bases. V lost 3 bases, J lost 1 base, and 5 bases stayed unmatched. The CDR3 has 16 amino acids. The germline gives CDR1 KGHSH, CDR2 LQKENI. Written as DNA, the CDR3 is TGTGCCAGCTCACCGCGAGGGGGCCGGAACACCGGGGAGCTGTTTTTT. This gives the protein CASSPRGGRNTGELFF.

Notes on this clone: This may be a read error: a much more frequent sequence differs by one nucleotide. The rearrangement uses TRBV9 and TRBJ2-2; D perhaps matches TRBD1 (6 bases). V was trimmed by 4 bases and J by 7 bases, leaving 17 bases between them. Germline V gives CDR1 SGDLS, CDR2 YYNGEE. The CDR3 has 15 amino acids. CDR3 protein: CASSPRTVLSGELFF. CDR3 bases: TGTGCCAGCAGCCCTAGGACAGTATTGAGCGGGGAGCTGTTTTTT.

This clone showed up many times. CDR3 residues: CASRPDGQGFGSPLHF. The CDR3 DNA reads TGTGCCAGCAGACCAGATGGACAGGGTTTTGGTTCACCCCTCCACTTT. The chain employs TRBV6-2 or TRBV6-3 and TRBJ1-6, with 8 bases identical to TRBD1. This CDR3 spans 16 amino acids. Germline CDR1 is MNHEY and CDR2 is SVGEGT. The V and J ends lost 6 bases and 9 bases, in that order; junction bases with no gene match: 13.

Ten or more counts support this clone. DNA for the CDR3: TGTGCCAGCAGTTCCCAGGGGATGAGTGGCTACACCTTC. Residues: CASSSQGMSGYTF. The chain combines TRBV6-1 with TRBJ1-2, with D possibly matching TRBD1 (6 bases). V lost 5 bases, J lost 7 bases, and 14 bases lay in between. This CDR3 is built from 13 residues. Germline CDR1 and CDR2: MNHNS and SASEGT.

V usage is TRBV5-4 and J usage is TRBJ2-3; D may be TRBD2 (5 bases). The V end was cut by 5 bases, the J end by 3 bases, with 13 bases between. In germline, CDR1 is SGHNT, CDR2 YYREEE (reference sequence). This CDR3 is built from 14 residues. CDR3 nucleotides: TGTGCCAGCAGTACAGAGAGGGCGACAGATACGCAGTATTTT. Its protein is CASSTERATDTQYF.

This clone came up many times. This chain links TRBV18 with TRBJ1-1; D is perhaps TRBD1 (6 bases). The V gene's germline CDR1 is KGHSH and CDR2 LQKENI. The CDR3 extends over 18 amino acids. V was pared by 2 bases and J by 4 bases, with 23 bases between. As DNA, the CDR3 is TGTGCCAGCTCACCAACGGTCGTCAGCACAGGGTTTGTCACTGAAGCTTTCTTT. It codes for CASSPTVVSTGFVTEAFF.

This clone has at least ten counts. The chain carries TRBV19 and TRBJ1-2; TRBD1 aligns across 10 bases. The CDR3 loop spans 15 amino acids. Germline assignment: CDR1 LNHDA and CDR2 SQIVND (reference sequence). With 5 bases clipped from V and 4 bases from J, the junction kept 7 bases outside the gene matches. CDR3: CASSPRTGGIYGYTF. In DNA form, the CDR3 reads TGTGCCAGTAGTCCACGGACAGGGGGAATCTATGGCTACACCTTC.

At least ten counts were recorded for this clone. This chain uses TRBV6-1 with TRBJ2-3, with D unclear. Germline V gene data show CDR1 as MNHNS and CDR2 as SASEGT. CDR3 size: 13 residues. Deletions cut 6 bases from V and 0 bases from J, with 7 bases between. This CDR3 reads CASREFSTDTQYF. In nucleotides, the CDR3 is TGTGCCAGCAGAGAGTTCAGCACAGATACGCAGTATTTT.